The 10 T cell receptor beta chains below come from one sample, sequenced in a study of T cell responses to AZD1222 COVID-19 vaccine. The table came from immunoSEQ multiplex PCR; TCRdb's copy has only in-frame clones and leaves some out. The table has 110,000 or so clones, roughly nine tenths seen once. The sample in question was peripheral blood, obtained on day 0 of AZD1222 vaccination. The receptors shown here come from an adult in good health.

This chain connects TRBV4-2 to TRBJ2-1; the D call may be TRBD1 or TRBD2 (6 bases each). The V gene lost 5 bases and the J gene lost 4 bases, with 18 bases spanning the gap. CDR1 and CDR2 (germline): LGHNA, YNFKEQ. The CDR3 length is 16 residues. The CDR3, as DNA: TGTGCCAGCAGCAGGGGGTCCGCGGGACAATACAATGAGCAGTTCTTC. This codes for CASSRGSAGQYNEQFF.

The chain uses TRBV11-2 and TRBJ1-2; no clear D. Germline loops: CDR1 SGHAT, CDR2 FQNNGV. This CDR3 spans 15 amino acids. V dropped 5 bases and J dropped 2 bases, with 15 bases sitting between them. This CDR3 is CASSGKWGLNYGYTF. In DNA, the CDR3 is TGTGCCAGCAGCGGAAAGTGGGGATTAAACTATGGCTACACCTTC.

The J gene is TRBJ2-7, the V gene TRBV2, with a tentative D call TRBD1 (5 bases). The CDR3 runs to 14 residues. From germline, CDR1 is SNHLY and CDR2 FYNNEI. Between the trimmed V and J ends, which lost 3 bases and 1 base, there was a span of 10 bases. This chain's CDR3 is CASSDRVVSYEQYF. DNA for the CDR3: TGTGCCAGCAGTGACAGGGTCGTGTCCTACGAGCAGTACTTC.

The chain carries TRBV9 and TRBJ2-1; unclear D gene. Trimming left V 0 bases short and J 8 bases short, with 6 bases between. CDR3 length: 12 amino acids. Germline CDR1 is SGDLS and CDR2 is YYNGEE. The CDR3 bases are TGTGCCAGCAGCGTAGCCTGGGATGAGCAGTTCTTC. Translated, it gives CASSVAWDEQFF.

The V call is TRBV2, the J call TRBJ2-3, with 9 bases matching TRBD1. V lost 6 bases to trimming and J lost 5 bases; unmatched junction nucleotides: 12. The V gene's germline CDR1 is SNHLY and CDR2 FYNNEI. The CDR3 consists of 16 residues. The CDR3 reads CASRDGRQGVVDTQYF. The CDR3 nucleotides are TGTGCCAGCAGAGACGGAAGACAGGGGGTGGTAGATACGCAGTATTTT. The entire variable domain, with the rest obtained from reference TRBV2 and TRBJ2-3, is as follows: EPEVTQTPSHQVTQMGQEVILRCVPISNHLYFYWYRQILGQKVEFLVSFYNNEISEKSEIFDDQFSVERPDGSNFTLKIRSTKLEDSAMYFCASRDGRQGVVDTQYFGPGTRLTVL.

The CDR3 loop reads CASTPLPLTADYGYTF. CDR3 sequence (DNA): TGTGCCAGCACCCCGCTCCCACTGACAGCAGACTATGGCTACACCTTC. The chain links TRBV9 to TRBJ1-2, with a weak D call TRBD1 (5 bases). Between the trimmed V and J ends, which lost 6 bases and 3 bases, there was a span of 21 bases. Germline CDR1 and CDR2: SGDLS and YYNGEE. CDR3 length equals 16 residues.

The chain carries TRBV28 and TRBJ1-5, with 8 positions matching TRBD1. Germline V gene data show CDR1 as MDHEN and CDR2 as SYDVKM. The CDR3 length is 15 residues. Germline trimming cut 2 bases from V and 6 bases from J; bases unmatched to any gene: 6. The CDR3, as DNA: TGTGCCAGCAGTTTAGGCAGACAGGGGTCTCAGCCCCAGCATTTT. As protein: CASSLGRQGSQPQHF.

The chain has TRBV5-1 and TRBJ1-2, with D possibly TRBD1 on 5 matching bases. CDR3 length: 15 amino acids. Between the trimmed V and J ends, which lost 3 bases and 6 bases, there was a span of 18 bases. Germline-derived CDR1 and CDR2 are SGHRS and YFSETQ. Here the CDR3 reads CASSSLGTGGDGYTF. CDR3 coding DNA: TGCGCCAGCAGCTCTCTCGGTACAGGCGGCGATGGCTACACCTTC.

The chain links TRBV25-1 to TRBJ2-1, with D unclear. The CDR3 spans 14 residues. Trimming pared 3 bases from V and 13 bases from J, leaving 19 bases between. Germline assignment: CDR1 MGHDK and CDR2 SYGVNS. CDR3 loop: CASSDSTEAVIQFF. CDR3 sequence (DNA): TGTGCCAGCAGTGACTCCACTGAGGCAGTCATTCAGTTCTTC.

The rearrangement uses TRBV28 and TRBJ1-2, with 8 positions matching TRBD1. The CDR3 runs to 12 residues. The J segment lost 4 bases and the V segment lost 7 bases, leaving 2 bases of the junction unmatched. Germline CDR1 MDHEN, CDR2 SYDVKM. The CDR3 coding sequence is TGTGCCAGCACTACAGGGGGCTATGGCTACACCTTC. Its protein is CASTTGGYGYTF.